The 7 T cell receptor beta chains given below trace back to one sample, sequenced in a study of cytomegalovirus exposure and HLA in healthy donors. The primer mix had 60 Vbeta and 13 Jbeta primers. Here immunoSEQ multiplex PCR was the method, and the copy in TCRdb shows in-frame clones only, minus some. Seen here are about 150,000 clones, over 70% observed once, and the top ten hold 5.5% to 6%. The sample consisted of PBMCs. Receptor source: a man aged 30-40 years in good health and CMV-seropositive.

V and J are TRBV6-5 and TRBJ1-5; a weak D match, TRBD1 (6 bases). Trimming left V 6 bases short and J 7 bases short, with 16 bases between. Germline CDR1 MNHEY, CDR2 SVGAGI. This CDR3 is built from 14 residues. CDR3 residues: CASSTTAGVQPQHF. The CDR3 DNA reads as TGTGCCAGCAGCACGACGGCAGGGGTGCAGCCCCAGCATTTT.

V gene TRBV2 combines with J gene TRBJ2-1, with a weak D call TRBD2 (6 bases). V was trimmed by 0 bases and J by 0 bases, leaving 12 bases between them. CDR3 length: 17 amino acids. Germline values: CDR1 SNHLY, CDR2 FYNNEI. The CDR3 DNA follows: TGTGCCAGCAGTGAAGCGGTGGCGGGACCCTCCTACAATGAGCAGTTCTTC. It yields the protein CASSEAVAGPSYNEQFF.

The chain couples TRBV28 to TRBJ2-6; D perhaps matches TRBD1 (6 bases). The germline CDR1 and CDR2 sequences are MDHEN and SYDVKM. The CDR3 has 17 amino acids. V lost 3 bases to trimming and J lost 0 bases, with 12 bases between them. CDR3 sequence: CASSFDRRSSGANVLTF. In nucleotides, the CDR3 is TGTGCCAGCAGTTTTGACAGGCGGAGCTCTGGGGCCAACGTCCTGACTTTC.

The rearrangement uses TRBV7-2 and TRBJ2-3; D unresolved. The germline V gene has CDR1 SGHTA and CDR2 FQGNSA. The CDR3 length is 14 residues. V was pared by 3 bases and J by 3 bases, with 10 bases between. In DNA form, the CDR3 reads TGTGCCAGCAGCTTCAGCAGGCGTACAGATACGCAGTATTTT. Amino acid sequence: CASSFSRRTDTQYF.

The chain employs TRBV19 and TRBJ2-3, with 9 bases lining up with TRBD2. V trimming: 5 bases; J trimming: 1 base; junction bases outside the gene matches: 4. The CDR3 is 15 amino acids. The germline CDR1 and CDR2 sequences are LNHDA and SQIVND (reference sequence). The CDR3 here is CASSPRTSGTDTQYF. The CDR3 coding sequence is TGTGCCAGTAGTCCAAGGACTAGCGGCACAGATACGCAGTATTTT.

The chain couples TRBV28 to TRBJ1-2; TRBD1 agrees at 7 bases. V lost 6 bases, J lost 8 bases, and 12 bases stayed unmatched. This CDR3 has 14 residues. Germline values: CDR1 MDHEN, CDR2 SYDVKM. CDR3: CASRSGTAPWGYTF. The CDR3 bases are TGTGCCAGCAGGTCCGGGACAGCTCCTTGGGGCTACACCTTC.

The chain employs TRBV6-1 and TRBJ2-7; D gene unclear. Germline V gives CDR1 MNHNS, CDR2 SASEGT. The germline V and J ends were trimmed by 7 bases and 2 bases, with 15 bases remaining between them. This CDR3 is built from 14 residues. In nucleotides, the CDR3 is TGTGCCAGCAACGGTGGCGGCACAACCTACGAGCAGTACTTC. Translating gives CASNGGGTTYEQYF.